A selection of T cell receptor beta chains follows, all from one sample in a study of control samples from healthy donors and cancer patients. The repertoire was sequenced with immunoSEQ multiplex PCR; TCRdb's copy has only in-frame clones and lacks some. The table has 210,000 or so clones, about 89% seen once. The sample comprised blood. The receptors come from a man aged 30 to 39 in good health. The CDR3 runs from the conserved cysteine through the conserved F or W. D genes are given only for firm matches. Size is stated for part of the rows, as once, few or many counts, or as a class when the clone is expanded.

d_call	v_call	clone_size	j_call	cdr3_nt	cdr3_aa
.	TRBV7-9	.	TRBJ1-1	TGTGCCAGCAGCCCGGACAGTGAAGCTTTCTTT	CASSPDSEAFF
.	TRBV2	once	TRBJ1-5	TGTGCCAGCAACGGACAGTTTAGTAGCAATCAGCCCCAGCATTTT	CASNGQFSSNQPQHF
.	TRBV5-1	.	TRBJ1-1	TGCGCCAGCAGCTTGGTGGTAAACACTGAAGCTTTCTTT	CASSLVVNTEAFF
.	TRBV18	.	TRBJ1-1	TGTGCCAGCTCACCCAGGGACGGTGAAGCTTTCTTT	CASSPRDGEAFF
.	TRBV7-3	.	TRBJ2-1	TGTGCCAGCAGCTTAGAGGGCTGGGGTGAGCAGTTCTTC	CASSLEGWGEQFF
.	TRBV4-1	few	TRBJ1-6	TGCGCCAGCAGCCACAGGGGTCGTCGGATTTTCGCCTCTTCACCCCTCCACTTT	CASSHRGRRIFASSPLHF
TRBD1	TRBV6-6	.	TRBJ1-4	TGTGCCAGCAGCCGGGACAGGAGTAATGAAAAACTGTTTTTT	CASSRDRSNEKLFF
.	TRBV24-1	.	TRBJ2-1	TGTGCCACCAGGCCGTTTAGTCGCTCTTTATATGAGCAGTTCTTC	CATRPFSRSLYEQFF
.	TRBV15	.	TRBJ1-2	TGTGCCACCAGCAGAGGAGGGGGAGGGGTTAACTATGGCTACACCTTC	CATSRGGGGVNYGYTF
TRBD1	TRBV2	.	TRBJ1-6	TGTGCCAGCAGGTATGGGGACAGGGGATTATACCCCCTCCACTTT	CASRYGDRGLYPLHF
.	TRBV21-1	.	TRBJ1-1	TGTGCCAGCAGCAGCGGACAGGAAATGAACACTGAAGCTTTCTTT	CASSSGQEMNTEAFF
TRBD2	TRBV7-2	once	TRBJ2-7	TGTGCCAGCAGCCCCCGTGTTAGCGGGGACTACGAGCAGTACTTC	CASSPRVSGDYEQYF
.	TRBV27	.	TRBJ1-5	TGTGCCAGCAGTTTAACACGGGGCAATCAGCCCCAGCATTTT	CASSLTRGNQPQHF
TRBD1	TRBV5-6	.	TRBJ2-4	TGTGCCAGCAGCTACGACAGGGCGGTAAACATTCAGTACTTC	CASSYDRAVNIQYF
.	TRBV24-1	once	TRBJ2-3	TGTGCCACCAGTGTAACAGGGAGAGATACGCAGTATTTT	CATSVTGRDTQYF
.	TRBV29-1	.	TRBJ1-2	TGCAGCGTTGTTGGTGGCGCTCAACTCCATGGCTACACCTTC	CSVVGGAQLHGYTF
TRBD2	TRBV4-1	.	TRBJ2-4	TGCGCCAGCAGCCAAGTGGCTAGCGGGGGGGCCTCCCCCAAAAACATTCAGTACTTC	CASSQVASGGASPKNIQYF
TRBD2	TRBV4-2	.	TRBJ2-7	TGTGCCAGCAGCCGGGAGGGACTAGAGGTCTACGAGCAGTACTTC	CASSREGLEVYEQYF
TRBD2	TRBV5-1	.	TRBJ2-1	TGCGCCAGCAGCTGGGATAGCGGGGACAATGAGCAGTTCTTC	CASSWDSGDNEQFF
.	TRBV28	.	TRBJ2-1	TGTGCCAGCAGTTTGGGCAATGAGCAGTTCTTC	CASSLGNEQFF
TRBD1	TRBV6-5	.	TRBJ1-5	TGTGCCAGCAGTACACCAGGGGGAAGGGATCAGCCCCAGCATTTT	CASSTPGGRDQPQHF
.	TRBV5-1	.	TRBJ2-3	TGCGCCAGCACAGTCAGTAGTCGGCGTTTAGATACGCAGTATTTT	CASTVSSRRLDTQYF
.	TRBV1	.	TRBJ1-4	TGCACCAGCAGCCAAGAAGGGACGGATCATGAAAAACTGTTTTTT	CTSSQEGTDHEKLFF
TRBD1	TRBV7-9	.	TRBJ1-2	TGTGCCAGCAGCTTATCGGATCAGGGGGACGGCTACACCTTC	CASSLSDQGDGYTF
.	TRBV15	.	TRBJ1-1	TGTGCCACCAGCCTTGGCGGGAACACTGAAGCTTTCTTT	CATSLGGNTEAFF
TRBD2	TRBV3-1/TRBV3-2	.	TRBJ2-3	TGTGCCAGCAGCCAAGAGTTTAGCGGGGGGGGCACAGATACGCAGTATTTT	CASSQEFSGGGTDTQYF
.	TRBV7-9	.	TRBJ2-7	TGTGCCAGCAGCTTAGGGGTTGAGCAGTACTTC	CASSLGVEQYF
.	TRBV15	once	TRBJ1-5	TGTGCCACCAGCACAAGCCCAAGACAGCCGGCAGGGCAGCCCCAGCATTTT	CATSTSPRQPAGQPQHF
.	TRBV6-5	.	TRBJ1-2	TGTGCCAGCAGGGGTACAGGGCATGGCTACACCTTC	CASRGTGHGYTF
.	TRBV30	.	TRBJ1-2	TGTGCCTGGAGTGTACAGGTAGACTATGGCTACACCTTC	CAWSVQVDYGYTF
TRBD1	TRBV14	.	TRBJ2-1	TGTGCCAGCAGCCACAGGGGGCGCTTCGATGAGCAGTTCTTC	CASSHRGRFDEQFF
.	TRBV7-9	.	TRBJ1-1	TGTGCCAGCAGCGGCAGGGCTCAGGGCACTGAAGCTTTCTTT	CASSGRAQGTEAFF
.	TRBV19	.	TRBJ1-2	TGTGCCAGTAGTATTTATGGACAGGGCTACACCTTC	CASSIYGQGYTF
TRBD2	TRBV5-6	.	TRBJ2-3	TGTGCCAGCAGCTTGCGGCGGGGGGCAGATACGCAGTATTTT	CASSLRRGADTQYF
.	TRBV5-5	.	TRBJ1-2	TGTGCCAGCAGCTTGGGGCCGACGGGGCCCTATGGCTACACCTTC	CASSLGPTGPYGYTF
.	TRBV7-9	.	TRBJ2-2	TGTGCCAGCAGCCCCCACTGGAGCGGGGAGCTGTTTTTT	CASSPHWSGELFF
.	TRBV18	.	TRBJ1-2	TGTGCCAGCTCGCCCGCTATGGAGGGGGCTAACTATGGCTACACCTTC	CASSPAMEGANYGYTF
.	TRBV11-2	.	TRBJ1-6	TGTGCCAGCAGCTTAGATCTTGTTCAGGGGAAATCACCCCTCCACTTT	CASSLDLVQGKSPLHF
TRBD1	TRBV29-1	.	TRBJ2-3	TGCAGCGTTGAAGAACCCGGACAGGGGGCGATAGATACGCAGTATTTT	CSVEEPGQGAIDTQYF
TRBD2	TRBV4-1	.	TRBJ2-7	TGCGCCAGCAGCCCATTCCCGACGGGAGGCCACGAGCAGTACTTC	CASSPFPTGGHEQYF
TRBD2	TRBV11-2	.	TRBJ2-7	TGTGCCAGCAGCTTTATCACGGGGGGGACCTACGAGCAGTACTTC	CASSFITGGTYEQYF
.	TRBV6-5	once	TRBJ1-2	TGTGCCAGCAGTTACTCGGGGGGCTATGGCTACACCTTC	CASSYSGGYGYTF
TRBD1	TRBV19	.	TRBJ1-5	TGTGCCAGTAGTATCTCACAGGGGTTTAAGCCCCAGCATTTT	CASSISQGFKPQHF
.	TRBV4-2	.	TRBJ1-1	TGTGCCAGCAGCCACCCTGGGGGGGGCAGGAACACTGAAGCTTTCTTT	CASSHPGGGRNTEAFF